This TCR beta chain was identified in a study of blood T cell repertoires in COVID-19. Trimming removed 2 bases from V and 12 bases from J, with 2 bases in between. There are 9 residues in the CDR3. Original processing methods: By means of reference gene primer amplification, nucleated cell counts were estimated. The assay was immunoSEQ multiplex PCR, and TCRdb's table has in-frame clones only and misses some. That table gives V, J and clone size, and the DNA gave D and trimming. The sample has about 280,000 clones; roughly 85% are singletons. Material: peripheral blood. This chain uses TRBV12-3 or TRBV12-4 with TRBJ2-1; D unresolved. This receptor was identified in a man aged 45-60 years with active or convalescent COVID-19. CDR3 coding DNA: TGTGCCAGCAGTTTACGGCAGTTCTTC. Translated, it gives CASSLRQFF.